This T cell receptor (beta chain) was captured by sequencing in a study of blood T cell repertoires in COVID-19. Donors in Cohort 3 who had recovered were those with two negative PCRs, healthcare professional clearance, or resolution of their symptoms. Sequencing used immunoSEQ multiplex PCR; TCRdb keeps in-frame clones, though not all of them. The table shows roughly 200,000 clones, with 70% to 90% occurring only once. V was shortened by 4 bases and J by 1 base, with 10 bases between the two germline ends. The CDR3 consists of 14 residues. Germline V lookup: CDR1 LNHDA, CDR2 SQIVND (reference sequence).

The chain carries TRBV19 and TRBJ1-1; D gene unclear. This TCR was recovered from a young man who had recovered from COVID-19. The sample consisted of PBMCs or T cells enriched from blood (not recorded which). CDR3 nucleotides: TGTGCCAGTAGTACACTAGGAGCGAACACTGAAGCTTTCTTT. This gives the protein CASSTLGANTEAFF. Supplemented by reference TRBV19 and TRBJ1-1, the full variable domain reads DGGITQSPKYLFRKEGQNVTLSCEQNLNHDAMYWYRQDPGQGLRLIYYSQIVNDFQKGDIAEGYSVSREKKESFPLTVTSAQKNPTAFYLCASSTLGANTEAFFGQGTRLTVV.